A selection of T cell receptor beta chains follows, all from one sample in a study of cytomegalovirus exposure and HLA in healthy donors. Sequencing was performed with immunoSEQ multiplex PCR; in TCRdb, only in-frame clones are kept and a portion is missing. This table holds 150,000 or so clones, around four fifths found once. The sample consisted of PBMCs. These TCRs come from a woman in her forties or fifties in good health and CMV-seropositive. Each CDR3 is given with its conserved first and last residue. The order of the fields is V gene, clone size, J gene, CDR3 length, D gene, CDR3 DNA, CDR3 protein. The D gene is left open where the match is weak. Size is omitted from some rows. Given values are once, few, many or a class for expanded clones.

V: TRBV11-1
size: -
J: TRBJ1-2
length: 14
D: -
DNA: TGTGCCAGCAGCAACACCGGGGGGGACTATGGCTACACCTTC
CDR3: CASSNTGGDYGYTF

V: TRBV6-1
size: -
J: TRBJ1-2
length: 16
D: TRBD1
DNA: TGTGCCAGCAGTGAAGGGACAGGGACAGGATACTATGGCTACACCTTC
CDR3: CASSEGTGTGYYGYTF

V: TRBV19
size: -
J: TRBJ2-3
length: 14
D: TRBD2
DNA: TGTGCGATTAGTAGCGGGACGGCGGCAGATACGCAGTATTTT
CDR3: CAISSGTAADTQYF

V: TRBV10-3
size: -
J: TRBJ1-6
length: 16
D: TRBD1
DNA: TGTGCCATCAGTATACAGGGGCCCTCCTATAATTCACCCCTCCACTTT
CDR3: CAISIQGPSYNSPLHF

V: TRBV15
size: -
J: TRBJ2-7
length: 12
D: -
DNA: TGTGCCACCAGCAGGGACAGCTACGAGCAGTACTTC
CDR3: CATSRDSYEQYF

V: TRBV6-6
size: -
J: TRBJ1-5
length: 13
D: -
DNA: TGTGCCAGCAGTTACTCCGGCGTAGCGCCCCAGCATTTT
CDR3: CASSYSGVAPQHF

V: TRBV27
size: -
J: TRBJ2-1
length: 15
D: -
DNA: TGTGCCAGCAGGAGCCTCGGGGGTTCCTACAATGAGCAGTTCTTC
CDR3: CASRSLGGSYNEQFF

V: TRBV4-3
size: once
J: TRBJ1-2
length: 15
D: -
DNA: TGCGCCAGCAGCCAAGAGGAACAGGTCTTCTATGGCTACACCTTC
CDR3: CASSQEEQVFYGYTF

V: TRBV18
size: -
J: TRBJ1-2
length: 14
D: -
DNA: TGTGCCAGCTCACCACGGGGGCTGGCCTATGGCTACACCTTC
CDR3: CASSPRGLAYGYTF

V: TRBV7-9
size: few
J: TRBJ2-1
length: 19
D: TRBD2
DNA: TGTGCCAGCAGCGAAACCGGGATTGCGGGAGGGAATTCCTACAATGAGCAGTTCTTC
CDR3: CASSETGIAGGNSYNEQFF

V: TRBV30
size: once
J: TRBJ2-7
length: 12
D: -
DNA: TGTGCCTGGAGTCTGACAGGCTACGAGCAGTACTTC
CDR3: CAWSLTGYEQYF

V: TRBV6-5
size: -
J: TRBJ2-1
length: 15
D: TRBD1
DNA: TGTGCCAGCAGTTTGACAGGGAATGGGAACAATGAGCAGTTCTTC
CDR3: CASSLTGNGNNEQFF